Listed below are T cell receptor beta chains from one sample, sequenced in a study of cytomegalovirus exposure and HLA in healthy donors. Data came from immunoSEQ multiplex PCR; TCRdb stores just in-frame clones and leaves some out. Of tens of thousands of clones detected, 70% to 85% appear once; the ten largest clones hold roughly 3.8%. The sample comprised PBMCs. The receptors shown here come from a man aged 45-60 years in good health and CMV-seronegative. The CDR3 runs from the conserved cysteine through the conserved F or W. The order of the fields is V gene, J gene, clone size, D gene, CDR3 protein, CDR3 DNA. A D gene is named only where the DNA matches it firmly. Not every row has a clone size; where given, it reads once, few, many or a size class.

>TRBV9|TRBJ2-7|few|TRBD2
CASSVRGTSGMYEQYF
TGTGCCAGCAGCGTACGGGGGACTAGCGGAATGTACGAGCAGTACTTC
>TRBV30|TRBJ2-3|-|-
CAWSVFGGYTDTQYF
TGTGCCTGGAGTGTATTTGGGGGCTACACAGATACGCAGTATTTT
>TRBV12-2|TRBJ1-5|-|-
CASRLFQGPYQPQHF
TGTGCAAGTCGCTTATTTCAGGGGCCCTATCAGCCCCAGCATTTT
>TRBV6-4|TRBJ1-1|-|-
CASRSTGRAFF
TGTGCCAGCAGATCGACAGGCCGGGCTTTCTTT
>TRBV7-3|TRBJ2-1|-|-
CASSLRAGRSYNEQFF
TGTGCCAGCAGCTTGAGGGCGGGCCGCTCCTACAATGAGCAGTTCTTC
>TRBV28|TRBJ2-5|few|-
CASSSGVVETQYF
TGTGCCAGCAGTTCCGGAGTGGTAGAGACCCAGTACTTC
>TRBV7-2|TRBJ2-7|-|-
CASSHSTDYNHEQYF
TGTGCCAGCAGCCACTCTACCGACTACAACCACGAGCAGTACTTC
>TRBV7-9|TRBJ2-7|-|-
CASSLGTYYEQYF
TGTGCCAGCAGCTTGGGGACTTACTACGAGCAGTACTTC
>TRBV6-5|TRBJ2-7|-|TRBD2
CASRRTSGSYEQYF
TGTGCCAGCCGGAGGACTAGCGGCTCCTACGAGCAGTACTTC
>TRBV27|TRBJ1-5|-|-
CASSPQEDSNQPQHF
TGTGCCAGCAGTCCACAGGAAGATAGCAATCAGCCCCAGCATTTT
>TRBV27|TRBJ1-2|few|-
CASSLRPGVGGYYGYTF
TGTGCCAGCAGTTTACGGCCAGGGGTAGGTGGATACTATGGCTACACCTTC
>TRBV11-2|TRBJ2-3|-|-
CASSTGRASTDTQYF
TGTGCCAGCAGTACAGGGAGGGCTAGCACAGATACGCAGTATTTT
>TRBV19|TRBJ2-3|-|-
CASSGSLTDTQYF
TGTGCCAGTAGCGGGAGTCTGACAGATACGCAGTATTTT
>TRBV5-1|TRBJ1-2|-|-
CASSLGQGDGYTF
TGCGCCAGCAGCTTGGGCCAGGGCGATGGCTACACCTTC
>TRBV7-9|TRBJ1-1|-|-
CASSQGQVSNTEAFF
TGTGCCAGCAGCCAGGGGCAGGTTTCAAACACTGAAGCTTTCTTT
>TRBV9|TRBJ2-2|-|-
CASSIAGKRTGELFF
TGTGCCAGCAGCATCGCCGGAAAGAGGACCGGGGAGCTGTTTTTT
>TRBV6-5|TRBJ1-2|-|-
CASSYSGSGGYTF
TGTGCCAGCAGTTACTCGGGTAGCGGCGGCTACACCTTC
>TRBV7-9|TRBJ1-1|-|TRBD1
CASSQLQGVGEAFF
TGTGCCAGCAGCCAATTACAGGGGGTTGGTGAAGCTTTCTTT
>TRBV28|TRBJ1-1|-|-
CASSSPSGHGNTEAFF
TGTGCCAGCAGTTCGCCGTCGGGACACGGGAACACTGAAGCTTTCTTT
>TRBV28|TRBJ1-5|-|-
CASSLPPGGSNQPQHF
TGTGCCAGCAGTTTACCCCCGGGGGGGAGCAATCAGCCCCAGCATTTT
>TRBV7-2|TRBJ2-1|-|-
CASSLSFAAASYNEQFF
TGTGCCAGCAGCTTATCGTTTGCGGCGGCGTCATACAATGAGCAGTTCTTC
>TRBV5-1|TRBJ1-2|-|TRBD1
CASSRGPFDRVNLGRGHDGYTF
TGCGCCAGCAGCCGGGGGCCCTTCGACAGGGTAAACTTGGGACGGGGCCACGATGGCTACACCTTC
>TRBV19|TRBJ1-3|-|-
CASWKGDSGNTIYF
TGTGCCAGTTGGAAGGGGGACTCTGGAAACACCATATATTTT
>TRBV14|TRBJ2-7|-|TRBD1
CASSQDSRGTGPSYEQYF
TGTGCCAGCAGCCAAGATTCCCGGGGGACAGGGCCTTCCTACGAGCAGTACTTC
>TRBV7-3|TRBJ1-3|-|TRBD1
CASSPSGGSGNTIYF
TGTGCCAGCAGCCCGTCAGGGGGCTCTGGAAACACCATATATTTT
>TRBV29-1|TRBJ2-1|-|-
CSVETSRSQFF
TGCAGCGTTGAAACTAGCAGAAGTCAGTTCTTC
>TRBV19|TRBJ1-2|-|-
CASSIGGGDTYGYTF
TGTGCCAGTAGTATAGGCGGGGGCGACACGTATGGCTACACCTTC
>TRBV5-8|TRBJ2-1|few|TRBD2
CASSLFSGSWGNEQFF
TGTGCCAGCAGCCTATTTAGCGGGAGCTGGGGCAATGAGCAGTTCTTC
>TRBV19|TRBJ1-1|-|TRBD1
CASKLGPGQGVTNTEAFF
TGTGCCAGTAAGCTTGGACCGGGACAGGGGGTTACGAACACTGAAGCTTTCTTT
>TRBV9|TRBJ2-1|once|TRBD1
CASSGRDRPLGEQFF
TGTGCCAGCAGCGGCCGGGACAGACCCTTAGGAGAGCAGTTCTTC
>TRBV10-3|TRBJ1-5|-|-
CAIGGVGNQPQHF
TGTGCCATCGGAGGTGTTGGCAATCAGCCCCAGCATTTT
>TRBV5-1|TRBJ2-3|-|-
CASLQGSSTDTQYF
TGCGCCAGCTTACAGGGCTCTAGCACAGATACGCAGTATTTT
>TRBV10-3|TRBJ1-2|few|-
CASRDNRDGYTF
TGTGCCTCCCGGGACAACCGGGATGGCTACACCTTC